Following are 17 T cell receptor beta chains from one sample sequenced in a study of blood T cells in healthy people across ages (dated by TCRdb to the mid-2010s). The library was built by means of 5' RACE. This sample was sequenced with an Illumina HiSeq 2500. A second PCR of roughly 6 to 11 cycles was performed with a sample-barcoded 5' primer and a J-beta primer mix. TCRdb applied fastp at Q25 and MiXCR to the public reads, then kept only in-frame beta chains. Duplicate CDR3 protein sequences are folded into a single record with the most common DNA and genes. Across this sample there are 600,000 to 850,000 distinct CDR3 sequences, with about 25% seen only once. The ten largest clonotypes hold roughly 9% of the sample. This sample also appeared in a second study, on T cells of mothers and their children.

The sample comprised blood. The receptors shown here come from a boy between 5 and 17 years old in good health.

This clonotype occurred a few times. The chain combines TRBV7-2 with TRBJ2-5; D is ambiguous. Matching the DNA end better, TRBJ2-1 makes the J call doubtful. Germline loops: CDR1 SGHTA, CDR2 FQGNSA. The CDR3 spans 14 residues. CDR3 in DNA: TGTGCCAGCAGCTTAGGAGGCCCATCCCATGAGCAGTTCTTC. Its translation: CASSLGGPSHEQFF.

The V gene is TRBV28, the J gene TRBJ2-5; 11 nucleotides line up with TRBD2. The J call may be in error: the DNA end matches TRBJ2-1 better. Germline-derived CDR1 and CDR2 are MDHEN and SYDVKM. The length of the CDR3 is 15 residues. CDR3 sequence: CASSETSGNFNEQFF. CDR3 nucleotides: TGTGCCAGCTCCGAGACTAGCGGGAACTTCAATGAGCAGTTCTTC.

The chain employs TRBV10-2 and TRBJ2-1, with 11 bases aligning to TRBD2. The J call is doubtful: the DNA matches TRBJ2-5 better. The CDR3 sequence is 14 residues long. Germline CDR1 WSHSY, CDR2 SAAADI. The DNA of the CDR3 is TGCGCCGGGGCCCCGGGACTAGCGGTAGAGACCCAGTACTTC. Translated, it gives CAGAPGLAVETQYF.

This rearrangement joins TRBV9 to TRBJ2-1, with 7 nucleotides matching TRBD1. Trimming at V came to 4 bases and at J to 5 bases, leaving 9 bases not matched to a gene. There are 15 residues in the CDR3. In germline, CDR1 is SGDLS, CDR2 YYNGEE. The CDR3 sequence: CASSLSGTDHNEQFF. The DNA of the CDR3 is TGTGCCAGCAGCTTATCCGGGACAGACCACAATGAGCAGTTCTTC.

This clonotype was recorded a few times. The chain couples TRBV20-1 to TRBJ2-3; 7 bases match TRBD2. CDR3 size: 18 residues. From germline, CDR1 is DFQATT and CDR2 SNEGSKA (reference sequence). The junction had 18 bases not matched to a gene; V was cut back by 3 bases and J by 3 bases. The CDR3 loop is CSASPVAGGDLMTDTQYF. The CDR3 DNA reads TGCAGTGCTAGCCCGGTTGCTGGGGGGGATTTGATGACAGATACGCAGTATTTT.

This clonotype was detected a few times. This sequence joins TRBV27 and TRBJ2-5; D unclear. V shed 1 base and J shed 3 bases, with 9 bases lying between them. CDR3 length: 14 amino acids. The germline gives CDR1 MNHEY, CDR2 SMNVEV (reference sequence). The CDR3 DNA is TGTGCCAGCAGTTTATTATCAGTGGAAGAGACCCAGTACTTC. Translation: CASSLLSVEETQYF.

The genes are TRBV3-1 and TRBJ2-5; perhaps TRBD2 as D (6 bases). The end of the DNA is better explained by TRBJ2-1, so the J call may be wrong. Germline assignment: CDR1 LGHDT and CDR2 YNNKEL (reference sequence). The length of the CDR3 is 14 residues. The CDR3 DNA is TGTGCCAGCAGCCACAGGACTAACTACAATGAGCAGTTCTTC. Translating it yields CASSHRTNYNEQFF.

The V call is TRBV2, the J call TRBJ1-4; D is uncertain. Germline V gene data show CDR1 as SNHLY and CDR2 as FYNNEI. V lost 2 bases to trimming and J lost 4 bases, with 11 bases between them. The CDR3 contains 15 residues. CDR3 in amino acids: CASSESLLYNEKLFF. CDR3 bases: TGTGCCAGCAGTGAATCTCTACTTTATAATGAAAAACTGTTTTTT.

This clonotype has more than one count but fewer than ten. The chain joins TRBV4-1 to TRBJ2-7; 7 bases agree with TRBD1. V lost 0 bases and J lost 3; bases outside the gene matches: 5. The length of the CDR3 is 15 residues. Germline CDR1 and CDR2: MGHRA and YSYEKL. CDR3 loop: CASSQEGQSYYEQYF. CDR3 DNA: TGCGCCAGCAGCCAAGAGGGACAGAGTTACTACGAGCAGTACTTC.

The V gene is TRBV27, the J gene TRBJ2-1; D perhaps matches TRBD2 (6 bases). Germline CDR1 is MNHEY and CDR2 is SMNVEV (reference sequence). The CDR3 is 12 residues long. V dropped 5 bases and J dropped 8 bases, with 10 bases sitting between them. As DNA, the CDR3 is TGTGCCAGCAGTCCCGGGAGCTATGAGCAGTTCTTC. Amino acids: CASSPGSYEQFF.

This rearrangement joins TRBV7-9 to TRBJ2-1; D may match TRBD1 or TRBD2 (5 bases each). The germline CDR1 and CDR2 sequences are SEHNR and FQNEAQ (reference sequence). V was shortened by 2 bases and J by 8 bases, with 16 bases between the two germline ends. CDR3 size: 15 residues. The CDR3 reads CASSLTRLGEHEQFF. DNA of the CDR3: TGTGCCAGCAGCTTAACACGTTTGGGGGAACATGAGCAGTTCTTC.

The chain has TRBV4-3 and TRBJ2-3; 7 nucleotides line up with TRBD2. CDR1 and CDR2 from the germline V gene are LGHNA and YSLEER. The J segment lost 0 bases and the V segment lost 0 bases, leaving 6 bases of the junction unmatched. The CDR3 has 17 residues. The CDR3 DNA follows: TGCGCCAGCAGCCAAGATCCGCTAGCGGCTAGCACAGATACGCAGTATTTT. Translation gives CASSQDPLAASTDTQYF.

In DNA form, the CDR3 reads TGTGCCAGCAGTCTAGTATGGGGGCAGCCCCAGCATTTT. Amino acids: CASSLVWGQPQHF. The genes are TRBV27 and TRBJ1-5; D possibly corresponds to TRBD1 (5 bases). Trimming stripped 5 bases from V and 7 bases from J, with 12 bases between. CDR3 size: 13 residues. Germline V lookup: CDR1 MNHEY, CDR2 SMNVEV (reference sequence).

The rearrangement joins TRBV19 to TRBJ2-4; D gene uncertain. Germline lookup yields CDR1 LNHDA and CDR2 SQIVND (reference sequence). The CDR3 consists of 13 residues. The V end lost 3 bases, the J end lost 7 bases, and 10 bases lay between the germline ends. CDR3 protein: CASSMYVGNIQYF. Written as DNA, the CDR3 is TGTGCCAGTAGTATGTACGTGGGGAACATTCAGTACTTC.

This clonotype was counted at least ten times. The V gene is TRBV20-1, the J gene TRBJ2-7; 9 bases fit TRBD1. Germline CDR1 DFQATT, CDR2 SNEGSKA (reference sequence). The CDR3 consists of 12 residues. The junction had 0 bases not matched to a gene; V was cut back by 5 bases and J by 1 base. The CDR3 sequence: CSAGTGSYEQYF. In nucleotides, the CDR3 is TGCAGTGCTGGGACAGGGTCCTACGAGCAGTACTTC.

V is TRBV24-1 and J is TRBJ2-5; D might be TRBD1 (6 bases). The germline V gene encodes CDR1 KGHDR and CDR2 SFDVKD. V lost 3 bases and J 1 base, leaving 11 bases between the germline ends. This CDR3 is built from 15 residues. The CDR3: CATSDEGDAQETQYF. CDR3 coding DNA: TGTGCCACCAGTGATGAGGGGGACGCCCAAGAGACCCAGTACTTC.

This chain uses TRBV4-1 with TRBJ1-2; 8 positions match TRBD1. The CDR3 length is 15 residues. CDR1 is MGHRA and CDR2 is YSYEKL in the germline V gene. The V gene end was trimmed by 0 bases and the J gene end by 5 bases; junction bases not matched to a gene: 5. In nucleotides, the CDR3 is TGCGCCAGCAGCCAAGATCTCACAGGGGGTTATGGCTACACCTTC. It encodes CASSQDLTGGYGYTF.